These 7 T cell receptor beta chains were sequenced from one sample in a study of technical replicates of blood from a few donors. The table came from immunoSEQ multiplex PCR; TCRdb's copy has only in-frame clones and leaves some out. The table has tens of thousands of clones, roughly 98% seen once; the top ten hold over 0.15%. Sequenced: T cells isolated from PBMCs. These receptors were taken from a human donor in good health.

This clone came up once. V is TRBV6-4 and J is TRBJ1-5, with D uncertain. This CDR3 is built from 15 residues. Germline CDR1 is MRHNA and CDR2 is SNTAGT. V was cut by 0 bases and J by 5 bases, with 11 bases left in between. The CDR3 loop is CASSDSMERDQPQHF. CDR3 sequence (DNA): TGTGCCAGCAGTGACTCGATGGAGCGAGATCAGCCCCAGCATTTT.

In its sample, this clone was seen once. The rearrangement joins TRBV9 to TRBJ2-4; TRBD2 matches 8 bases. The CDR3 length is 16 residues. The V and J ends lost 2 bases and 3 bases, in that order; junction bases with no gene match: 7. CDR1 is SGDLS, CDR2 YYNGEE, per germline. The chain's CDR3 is CASSVEGLVDKNIQYF. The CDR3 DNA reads TGTGCCAGCAGCGTGGAGGGACTAGTTGACAAAAACATTCAGTACTTC.

The CDR3 DNA sequence: TGTGCCAGCAGCTTAAGTAGGACTAGCCAAGATACGCAGTATTTT. This encodes CASSLSRTSQDTQYF. This chain uses TRBV7-9 with TRBJ2-3, with 8 nucleotides matching TRBD2. The germline gives CDR1 SEHNR, CDR2 FQNEAQ (reference sequence). This CDR3 has 15 residues. After removal of 2 bases from V and 5 bases from J, the junction contained 6 bases not matched to a gene. The whole variable domain, filled in from reference TRBV7-9 and TRBJ2-3, reads DTGVSQNPRHKITKRGQNVTFRCDPISEHNRLYWYRQTLGQGPEFLTYFQNEAQLEKSRLLSDRFSAERPKGSFSTLEIQRTEQGDSAMYLCASSLSRTSQDTQYFGPGTRLTVL.

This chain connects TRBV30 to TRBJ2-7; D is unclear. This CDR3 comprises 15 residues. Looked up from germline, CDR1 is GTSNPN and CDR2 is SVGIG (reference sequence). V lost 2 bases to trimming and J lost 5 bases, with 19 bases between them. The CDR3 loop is CAWSISLVFAHEQYF. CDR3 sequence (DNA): TGTGCCTGGAGTATCTCCTTAGTTTTCGCCCACGAGCAGTACTTC.

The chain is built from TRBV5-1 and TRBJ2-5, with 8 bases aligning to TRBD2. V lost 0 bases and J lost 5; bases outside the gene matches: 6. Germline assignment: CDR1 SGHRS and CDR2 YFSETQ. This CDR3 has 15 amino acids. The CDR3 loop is CASSLAGRAWETQYF. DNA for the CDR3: TGCGCCAGCAGCTTGGCCGGGAGGGCCTGGGAGACCCAGTACTTC.

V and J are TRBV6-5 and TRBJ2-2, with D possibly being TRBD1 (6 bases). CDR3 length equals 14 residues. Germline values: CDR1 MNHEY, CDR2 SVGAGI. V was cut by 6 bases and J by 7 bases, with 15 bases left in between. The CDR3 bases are TGTGCCAGCAGCCTCCAGGGGACGGGCGGGGAGCTGTTTTTT. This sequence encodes CASSLQGTGGELFF.

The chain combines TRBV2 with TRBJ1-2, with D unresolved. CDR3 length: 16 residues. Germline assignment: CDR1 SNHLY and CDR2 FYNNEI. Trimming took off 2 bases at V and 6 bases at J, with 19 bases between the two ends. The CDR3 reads CASSEISGIGNDGYTF. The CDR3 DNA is TGTGCCAGCAGTGAAATTTCGGGGATTGGAAACGATGGCTACACCTTC.